The 4 T cell receptor beta chains below come from one sample, sequenced in a study of shared clonotypes between healthy human individuals (dated by TCRdb to the early 2020s). Libraries came from the immunoSEQ multiplex PCR assay. The table was pulled from immuneACCESS by TCRdb, which kept in-frame rearrangements only. Such tables lose some clones; where checked, under half of the loss comes from unresolved V genes, and the rest has no known cause. In all, the sample holds roughly 2.6 million clones, and more than 90% of those were seen once. Roughly 0.15% of the sample comes from the top ten. Source material: naive CD4+ T cells sorted from blood. According to the study, the label for this sample's cell subset or site signals: CD45RA+ positively selected. All receptors come from a man aged 18 to 29 in good health.

The J gene is TRBJ1-5, the V gene TRBV19, with 8 bases lining up with TRBD1. V gave up 8 bases and J gave up 0 bases; unmatched junction bases: 21. Germline-derived CDR1 and CDR2 are LNHDA and SQIVND (reference sequence). The CDR3 runs 20 residues. The CDR3 here is CASSLVVWQGAQFSNQPQHF. CDR3 in DNA: TGTGCCAGTTCTTTAGTGGTGTGGCAGGGGGCCCAATTTAGCAATCAGCCCCAGCATTTT.

The gene calls are TRBV28 and TRBJ1-2, with 7 bases lining up with TRBD1. J gave up 0 bases and V 4 bases, and 5 bases lay outside the gene matches. CDR1 and CDR2 from the germline V gene are MDHEN and SYDVKM. This CDR3 spans 15 amino acids. The CDR3 protein is CASSYYRGSNYGYTF. CDR3 in DNA: TGTGCCAGCAGTTACTACAGGGGATCTAACTATGGCTACACCTTC.

With respect to this clone: Other nucleotide sequences in the sample specify the same CDR3. V is TRBV6-5 and J is TRBJ1-1, with D possibly TRBD1 on 5 matching bases. The V end lost 0 bases, the J end lost 0 bases, and 11 bases lay between the germline ends. The CDR3 is 16 amino acids. Germline loops: CDR1 MNHEY, CDR2 SVGAGI. The CDR3 bases are TGTGCCAGCAGTTACTCGGGGGTCTTAATGAACACTGAAGCTTTCTTT. Translating it yields CASSYSGVLMNTEAFF.

The V and J genes are TRBV6-5 and TRBJ1-1, with TRBD1 matching 7 bases. Losses at the gene ends were 6 bases for V and 5 bases for J; bases not matched to a gene: 12. Germline CDR1 MNHEY, CDR2 SVGAGI. There are 15 residues in the CDR3. The CDR3 spells CASRLGGGGGTEAFF. The CDR3 nucleotides are TGTGCCAGCAGACTGGGCGGAGGGGGCGGGACTGAAGCTTTCTTT.